This record concerns one T cell receptor (beta chain) sequence. Different DNA sequences within this sample yield the same CDR3. This sample stems from a study of shared clonotypes between healthy human individuals. The protocol was immunoSEQ multiplex PCR, while the TCRdb copy is restricted to in-frame clones and leaves out a portion. This sample has a few million clones, with roughly 92% found just once. Germline V gene lookup returns CDR1 SEHNR and CDR2 FQNEAQ (reference sequence). The J segment lost 1 base and the V segment lost 5 bases, leaving 3 bases of the junction unmatched. The CDR3 is 14 residues long.

The chain couples TRBV7-9 to TRBJ2-5, with 8 bases that match TRBD2. The receptor was isolated from a man between 18 and 35 years old in good health. Some clones in this sample may be carry-over from other donors' samples. The material sequenced was naive CD4+ T cells from PBMCs. The sample's subset: CD45RA+ positively selected. CDR3 sequence reads: CASSRGTSQETQYF. The CDR3 DNA is TGTGCCAGCAGCAGGGGGACTAGCCAAGAGACCCAGTACTTC.